One and the same sample provided the 10 T cell receptor beta chains below, sequenced in a study of shared clonotypes between healthy human individuals. Assay: immunoSEQ multiplex PCR; the TCRdb copy retains only in-frame clones and omits some. The repertoire holds 2.5 million or so clones, with just over 90% as singletons. The sequencing input was naive CD4+ T cells sorted from blood. The subset: CD45RA+ positively selected. Receptor source: a man younger than 30 in good health.

This sequence joins TRBV2 and TRBJ1-6; D perhaps matches TRBD1 (6 bases). The V end lost 6 bases, the J end lost 6 bases, and 12 bases lay between the germline ends. The CDR3 runs 14 residues. Germline values: CDR1 SNHLY, CDR2 FYNNEI. CDR3 nucleotide sequence: TGTGCCAGCAGGGGGGCAGCGTTTAATTCACCCCTCCACTTT. This encodes CASRGAAFNSPLHF.

This sequence joins TRBV18 and TRBJ1-2, with TRBD1 matching over 10 bases. V gave up 5 bases and J gave up 8 bases; unmatched junction bases: 11. Germline CDR1 KGHSH, CDR2 LQKENI. This CDR3 comprises 15 residues. CDR3 in DNA: TGTGCCAGCTCAGAAGGACAGGGGGTCTCTGCGGGCTACACCTTC. Translated: CASSEGQGVSAGYTF.

The chain has TRBV9 and TRBJ2-7, with 7 bases fitting TRBD1. The trim removed 0 bases at V and 3 bases at J, leaving 3 bases unmatched. This CDR3 has 14 residues. CDR1 is SGDLS, CDR2 YYNGEE, per germline. The CDR3 here is CASSVGTGDYEQYF. The CDR3 DNA follows: TGTGCCAGCAGCGTAGGAACAGGGGACTACGAGCAGTACTTC.

This clone appeared once. The chain is built from TRBV6-6 and TRBJ1-2; a possible D gene is TRBD1 (6 bases). V dropped 5 bases and J dropped 2 bases, with 12 bases sitting between them. The CDR3 has 14 amino acids. Per the germline V gene, CDR1 is MNHNY and CDR2 is SVGAGI (reference sequence). The CDR3 DNA is TGTGCCAGCAGTCTTGACAGGTCGAACTATGGCTACACCTTC. Translated: CASSLDRSNYGYTF.

The V and J genes are TRBV7-2 and TRBJ2-3; D remains ambiguous. Looked up from germline, CDR1 is SGHTA and CDR2 is FQGNSA. Trimming took off 3 bases at V and 10 bases at J, with 8 bases between the two ends. This CDR3 is 11 amino acids long. In nucleotides, the CDR3 is TGTGCCAGCAGCTTGGGCCAGGCGCAGTATTTT. Protein: CASSLGQAQYF.

This clone was recorded once. The V gene is TRBV5-1, the J gene TRBJ2-7; 9 bases are a match to TRBD2. With V trimmed by 3 bases and J by 11 bases, 15 bases remained unmatched. Germline assignment: CDR1 SGHRS and CDR2 YFSETQ. This CDR3 is 15 amino acids long. DNA of the CDR3: TGCGCCAGCAGCTCCCGGACGGGCGCGGGGGGGTTGGAGTACTTC. This gives the protein CASSSRTGAGGLEYF.

This chain connects TRBV5-6 to TRBJ1-2; 10 bases align to TRBD1. V was clipped by 4 bases and J by 4 bases; unmatched bases: 4. The CDR3 is 14 residues long. Per germline, CDR1 SGHDT and CDR2 YYEEEE. CDR3 nucleotide sequence: TGTGCCAGCAGCACGGACAGGGGGGGCTATGGCTACACCTTC. Its protein is CASSTDRGGYGYTF. Supplemented by reference TRBV5-6 and TRBJ1-2, the full variable domain reads DAGVTQSPTHLIKTRGQQVTLRCSPKSGHDTVSWYQQALGQGPQFIFQYYEEEERQRGNFPDRFSGHQFPNYSSELNVNALLLGDSALYLCASSTDRGGYGYTFGSGTRLTVV.

The V and J genes are TRBV5-1 and TRBJ2-5; the match to TRBD2 covers 11 bases. Germline CDR1 is SGHRS and CDR2 is YFSETQ. The V segment lost 0 bases and the J segment 9 bases; nucleotides outside the gene matches: 16. The CDR3 is made up of 18 amino acids. The CDR3 here is CASSLVGLADALQGAQYF. CDR3 DNA: TGCGCCAGCAGCTTGGTGGGACTAGCGGACGCCCTCCAAGGGGCCCAGTACTTC.

CDR3 residues: CASSSSEVKVADRRLGGYTF. The CDR3 DNA reads TGCGCCAGCAGCTCAAGCGAGGTCAAGGTAGCGGACAGGCGTTTGGGAGGCTACACCTTC. The V gene is TRBV5-1, the J gene TRBJ1-2; TRBD1 matches 7 bases. Unmatched junction bases numbered 28, after V lost 3 bases and J lost 8 bases. This CDR3 region has 20 residues. CDR1 is SGHRS and CDR2 is YFSETQ in the germline V gene.

The chain links TRBV4-1 to TRBJ2-1; 11 bases are shared with TRBD2. Germline CDR1 is MGHRA and CDR2 is YSYEKL. Trimming cost V 4 bases and J 7 bases; bases outside gene matches: 12. The CDR3 contains 17 residues. In nucleotides, the CDR3 is TGCGCCAGCAGCCCCCTCCCGGTAGCGGGGGGGCAAAATGAGCAGTTCTTC. It encodes CASSPLPVAGGQNEQFF.